This T cell receptor (beta chain) came from a study of blood T cells in healthy people across ages. Trimming removed 5 bases at V and 2 bases at J, with 7 bases between. The CDR3 consists of 13 residues. Germline lookup yields CDR1 MNHEY and CDR2 SVGEGT. The table lists this clonotype with a few counts. A J-beta primer mix and a sample-barcoded 5' primer were used in a second PCR of about 7 to 12 cycles. Each TCR beta cDNA got a 12-nucleotide random molecular identifier. A single record per CDR3 protein comes from TCRdb applying MiXCR to the 5' RACE reads. The profile covers 850,000 to 1,300,000 distinct CDR3 sequences, with around 43% appearing a single time and approximately 20% taken by the ten largest.

The material sequenced was blood. The chain recombines TRBV6-2 or TRBV6-3 with TRBJ2-1; D is unclear. This clonotype was sampled from a woman between 55 and 75 years old in good health. The CDR3 DNA follows: TGTGCCAGCAGTGTCTTGCCCTACAATGAGCAGTTCTTC. This gives the protein CASSVLPYNEQFF.